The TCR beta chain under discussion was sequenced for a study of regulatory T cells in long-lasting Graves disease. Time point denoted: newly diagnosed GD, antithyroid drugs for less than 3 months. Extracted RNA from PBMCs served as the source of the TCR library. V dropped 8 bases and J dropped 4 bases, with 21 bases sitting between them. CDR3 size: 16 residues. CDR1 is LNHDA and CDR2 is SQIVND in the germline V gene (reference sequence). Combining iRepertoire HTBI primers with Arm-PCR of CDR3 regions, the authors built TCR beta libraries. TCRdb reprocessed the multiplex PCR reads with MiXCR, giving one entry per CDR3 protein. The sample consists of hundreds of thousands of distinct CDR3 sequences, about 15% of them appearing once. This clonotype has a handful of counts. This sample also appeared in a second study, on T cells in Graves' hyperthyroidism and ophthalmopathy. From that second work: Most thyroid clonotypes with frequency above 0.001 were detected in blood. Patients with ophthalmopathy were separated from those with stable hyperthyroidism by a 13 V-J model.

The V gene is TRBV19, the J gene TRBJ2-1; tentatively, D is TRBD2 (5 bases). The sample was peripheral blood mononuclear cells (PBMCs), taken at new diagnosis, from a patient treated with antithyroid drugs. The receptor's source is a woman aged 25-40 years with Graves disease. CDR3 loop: CASSKGSARAYNEQFF. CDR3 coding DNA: TGTGCCAGTTCAAAAGGAAGCGCGAGGGCGTACAATGAGCAGTTCTTC.